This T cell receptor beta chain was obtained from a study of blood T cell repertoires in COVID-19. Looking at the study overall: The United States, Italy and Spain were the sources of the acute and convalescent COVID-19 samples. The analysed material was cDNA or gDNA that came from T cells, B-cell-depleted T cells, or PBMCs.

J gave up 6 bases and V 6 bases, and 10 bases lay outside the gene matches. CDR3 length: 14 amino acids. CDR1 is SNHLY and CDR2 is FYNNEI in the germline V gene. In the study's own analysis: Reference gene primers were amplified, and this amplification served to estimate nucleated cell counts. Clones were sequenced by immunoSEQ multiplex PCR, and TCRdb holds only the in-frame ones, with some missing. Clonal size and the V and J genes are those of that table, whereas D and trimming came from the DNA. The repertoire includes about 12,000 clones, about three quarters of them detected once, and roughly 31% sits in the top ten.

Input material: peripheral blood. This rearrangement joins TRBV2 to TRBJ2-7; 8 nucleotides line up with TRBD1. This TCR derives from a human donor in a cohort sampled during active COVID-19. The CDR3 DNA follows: TGTGCCAGCAGGCGAGACAGGGGCCCGGTCGAGCAGTACTTC. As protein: CASRRDRGPVEQYF.